This T cell receptor beta chain stems from a study of blood T cell repertoires in COVID-19. In the study overall: Spain, Italy and the United States supplied samples that represented acute and convalescent COVID-19. PBMCs, B-cell-depleted T cells, or T cells provided the cDNA or gDNA that made up the material.

V lost 1 base, J lost 10 bases, and 8 bases stayed unmatched. The CDR3 spans 16 residues. The germline V gene has CDR1 KGHDR and CDR2 SFDVKD. Measured with immunoSEQ multiplex PCR; TCRdb has only the in-frame clones, and not every one. The data contain some 150,000 clones, 85% of them seen just once; the ten biggest clones take up about 2.5%. This TCR came from a human donor with acute or convalescent COVID-19. The donor label of this sample is uncertain. Input material: peripheral blood. This sequence joins TRBV24-1 and TRBJ2-2, with TRBD2 identical over 10 bases. The CDR3 DNA follows: TGTGCCACCAGTGATTTAAGCGGGGGGGCGGGTGAGGAGCTGTTTTTT. It encodes CATSDLSGGAGEELFF.